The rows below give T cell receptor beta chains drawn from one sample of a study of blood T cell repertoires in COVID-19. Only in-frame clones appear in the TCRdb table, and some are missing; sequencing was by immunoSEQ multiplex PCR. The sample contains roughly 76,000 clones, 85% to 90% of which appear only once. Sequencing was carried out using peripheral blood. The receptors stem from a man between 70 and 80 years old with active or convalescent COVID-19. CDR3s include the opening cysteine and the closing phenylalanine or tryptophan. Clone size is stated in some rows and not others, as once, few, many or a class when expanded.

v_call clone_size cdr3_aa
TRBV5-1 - CASSTGGIGNQPQHF
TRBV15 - CATSRDRGNQPQHF
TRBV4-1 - CTSSGQNYGYTF
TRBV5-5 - CASSWEESRNTIYF
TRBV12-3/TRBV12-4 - CASSLGLDEQFF
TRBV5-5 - CASSPGLAGGVADTQYF
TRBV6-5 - CASSSDRGNQPQHF
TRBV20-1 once CSVFTQYF
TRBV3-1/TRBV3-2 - CASSHNRDHEKLFF
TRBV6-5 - CASSYSTTGELFF